This TCR beta chain was sequenced during a study of resident and recirculating memory T cells in vitiligo. Germline V gene lookup returns CDR1 LNHNV and CDR2 YYDKDF (reference sequence). CDR3 size: 14 residues. V gave up 0 bases and J gave up 3 bases, with 9 bases separating them. Here immunoSEQ multiplex PCR was the method, and the copy in TCRdb shows in-frame clones only, minus some. The sample lists roughly 76,000 clones; roughly nine tenths were seen once. Input material: blood. V is TRBV15 and J is TRBJ2-7; maybe TRBD2 (5 bases). This receptor was obtained from a male donor with vitiligo. CDR3 nucleotide sequence: TGTGCCACCAGCAGAGATGTAAGCGGCTACGAGCAGTACTTC. It yields the protein CATSRDVSGYEQYF.